One and the same sample provided the 21 T cell receptor beta chains below, sequenced in a study of blood T cell repertoires in COVID-19. Some clones are missing from TCRdb's copy, which holds only in-frame ones; the method was immunoSEQ multiplex PCR. In the table there are about 230,000 clones, roughly 82% of which are singletons. The source material was peripheral blood. These receptors originate from a man aged 40-55 years who had recovered from COVID-19.

This clone has only a few counts. The J gene is TRBJ2-5, the V gene TRBV21-1; the table assigns TRBD1, which was not confirmed against the DNA. TRBV21-1 is a pseudogene. The CDR3 sequence is 11 residues long. CDR3 loop: CASRGAETQYF. The CDR3 coding sequence is TGTGCCAGCAGAGGGGCTGAGACCCAGTACTTC.

The chain combines TRBV20-1 with TRBJ2-5; 10 bases are a match to TRBD1. This CDR3 contains 15 residues. Germline values: CDR1 DFQATT, CDR2 SNEGSKA (reference sequence). V dropped 3 bases and J dropped 3; count of bases not matched to a gene: 7. The DNA of the CDR3 is TGCAGTGCTAGTCCTTCCGGGACAGGGGAAGAGACCCAGTACTTC. This translates into CSASPSGTGEETQYF.

This chain uses TRBV3-1 (or the pseudogene TRBV3-2) with TRBJ2-5; 9 bases line up with TRBD1. The junction had 6 bases not matched to a gene; V was cut back by 6 bases and J by 4 bases. Germline loops: CDR1 LGHDT, CDR2 YNNKEL (reference sequence). The CDR3 sequence is 14 residues long. CDR3 bases: TGTGCCAGCAGACAACAGGGGGCCGTAGAGACCCAGTACTTC. As protein: CASRQQGAVETQYF.

The chain is built from TRBV5-4 and TRBJ1-2; tentative D call: TRBD1 (6 bases). This CDR3 region has 13 residues. CDR1 is SGHNT, CDR2 YYREEE, per germline (reference sequence). V was clipped by 4 bases and J by 3 bases, with 10 bases between them. The CDR3 loop is CASSRGQDYGYTF. The CDR3 DNA sequence: TGTGCCAGCAGCCGGGGACAAGACTATGGCTACACCTTC. Combining the CDR3 with reference TRBV5-4 and TRBJ1-2 gives the whole variable domain ETGVTQSPTHLIKTRGQQVTLRCSSQSGHNTVSWYQQALGQGPQFIFQYYREEENGRGNFPPRFSGLQFPNYSSELNVNALELDDSALYLCASSRGQDYGYTFGSGTRLTVV.

The V and J genes are TRBV16 and TRBJ1-4, with TRBD1 matching over 8 bases. The CDR3 totals 14 residues. CDR1 is KGHSY and CDR2 is FQNENV in the germline V gene. With 4 bases clipped from V and 5 bases from J, the junction kept 3 bases outside the gene matches. The CDR3 bases are TGTGCCAGCAGCCTGACAGGGGTGAATGAAAAACTGTTTTTT. Protein sequence: CASSLTGVNEKLFF.

The chain recombines TRBV12-3 or TRBV12-4 with TRBJ1-2; no reliable D call. Between the trimmed V and J ends, which lost 2 bases and 4 bases, there was a span of 8 bases. The CDR3 spans 13 residues. CDR3 residues: CASSLLSSYGYTF. As DNA, the CDR3 is TGTGCCAGCAGTTTATTAAGCTCCTATGGCTACACCTTC.

The V and J genes are TRBV11-2 and TRBJ2-1; 9 positions match TRBD2. Germline CDR1 SGHAT, CDR2 FQNNGV. This CDR3 has 16 amino acids. Losses at the gene ends were 2 bases for V and 9 bases for J; bases not matched to a gene: 11. The CDR3 spells CASSLSSSGIWAEQFF. The CDR3 DNA is TGTGCCAGCAGCTTAAGCTCTAGCGGGATCTGGGCTGAGCAGTTCTTC.

The V call is TRBV27, the J call TRBJ2-7; TRBD2 matches 11 bases. The CDR3 contains 15 residues. V lost 3 bases and J lost 2; bases outside the gene matches: 3. The V gene's germline CDR1 is MNHEY and CDR2 SMNVEV (reference sequence). The CDR3 sequence is CASSLETSGTYEQYF. CDR3 sequence (DNA): TGTGCCAGCAGTTTGGAGACTAGCGGGACCTACGAGCAGTACTTC.

The genes are TRBV6-2 or TRBV6-3 and TRBJ2-1, with 7 bases aligning to TRBD1. J was trimmed by 4 bases and V by 2 bases; bases with no gene match: 8. Germline V lookup: CDR1 MNHEY, CDR2 SVGEGT. The CDR3 has 16 residues. The chain's CDR3 is CASSYGPKGQYNEQFF. The CDR3 DNA reads as TGTGCCAGCAGTTACGGCCCTAAGGGACAGTACAATGAGCAGTTCTTC.

V usage is TRBV29-1 and J usage is TRBJ1-1; the D gene is possibly TRBD1 (5 bases). Germline V lookup: CDR1 SQVTM, CDR2 ANQGSEA. This CDR3 spans 14 amino acids. V lost 4 bases and J 4 bases, leaving 16 bases between the germline ends. In DNA, the CDR3 is TGCAGCGTTGTTAGAGACAGTTGGGGCACTGAAGCTTTCTTT. Translated: CSVVRDSWGTEAFF.

V and J are TRBV9 and TRBJ1-2; 7 bases map to TRBD1. CDR3 length equals 14 residues. CDR1 is SGDLS and CDR2 is YYNGEE in the germline V gene. After removal of 4 bases from V and 3 bases from J, the junction contained 6 bases not matched to a gene. CDR3 amino acids: CASSRQGGDYGYTF. In DNA, the CDR3 is TGTGCCAGCAGCCGACAGGGAGGTGACTATGGCTACACCTTC.

V is TRBV7-2 and J is TRBJ1-2; D is perhaps TRBD1 (5 bases). CDR1 is SGHTA and CDR2 is FQGNSA in the germline V gene. Between the trimmed V and J ends, which lost 6 bases and 7 bases, there was a span of 21 bases. CDR3 length: 15 amino acids. The chain's CDR3 is CASRQDPFSVGGYTF. The CDR3 DNA sequence: TGTGCCAGCAGACAGGACCCTTTTTCTGTTGGTGGCTACACCTTC.

The chain combines TRBV2 with TRBJ2-7; maybe TRBD1 (5 bases). The CDR3 extends over 14 amino acids. From germline, CDR1 is SNHLY and CDR2 FYNNEI. V was trimmed by 6 bases and J by 0 bases, leaving 12 bases between them. CDR3 residues: CASRKVTVSYEQYF. The CDR3 DNA reads as TGTGCCAGCAGGAAGGTGACAGTCTCCTACGAGCAGTACTTC.

J is TRBJ2-7 and V is TRBV7-2; 7 nucleotides match TRBD1. The V and J ends lost 5 bases and 5 bases, in that order; junction bases with no gene match: 9. The CDR3 covers 14 residues. CDR1 and CDR2 (germline): SGHTA, FQGNSA. CDR3 residues: CASSIRQGSHEQYF. CDR3 sequence (DNA): TGTGCCAGCAGCATCCGACAGGGTTCCCACGAGCAGTACTTC.

The chain couples TRBV10-3 to TRBJ1-5, with 9 positions matching TRBD1. This CDR3 spans 15 amino acids. Germline V gene lookup returns CDR1 ENHRY and CDR2 SYGVKD. V was pared by 6 bases and J by 2 bases, with 5 bases of the junction left unmatched. CDR3 amino acids: CAIRRGQGGNQPQHF. DNA of the CDR3: TGTGCCATCAGGAGGGGACAGGGCGGCAATCAGCCCCAGCATTTT.

This chain uses TRBV2 with TRBJ2-7, with a possible D match to TRBD1 (6 bases). The CDR3 sequence is 13 residues long. Trimming cost V 2 bases and J 7 bases, with 12 bases left between them. Germline V gene lookup returns CDR1 SNHLY and CDR2 FYNNEI. The CDR3 loop is CASSEWTQGEQYF. The CDR3 DNA reads TGTGCCAGCAGTGAATGGACCCAGGGGGAGCAGTACTTC. The complete variable domain, with remaining parts taken from reference TRBV2 and TRBJ2-7, reads EPEVTQTPSHQVTQMGQEVILRCVPISNHLYFYWYRQILGQKVEFLVSFYNNEISEKSEIFDDQFSVERPDGSNFTLKIRSTKLEDSAMYFCASSEWTQGEQYFGPGTRLTVT.

The V and J genes are TRBV25-1 and TRBJ1-1; possibly TRBD1 for D (5 bases). Germline V CDR1 and CDR2: MGHDK, SYGVNS. The V end lost 0 bases, the J end lost 6 bases, and 11 bases lay between the germline ends. The CDR3 is 14 residues long. The CDR3 sequence: CASSEYRGNAEAFF. The CDR3, as DNA: TGTGCCAGCAGTGAATATAGGGGTAATGCTGAAGCTTTCTTT. The variable domain in full, completed from reference TRBV25-1 and TRBJ1-1, reads EADIYQTPRYLVIGTGKKITLECSQTMGHDKMYWYQQDPGMELHLIHYSYGVNSTEKGDLSSESTVSRIRTEHFPLTLESARPSHTSQYLCASSEYRGNAEAFFGQGTRLTVV.

V and J are TRBV7-2 and TRBJ1-2; D gene ambiguous. Germline V gene lookup returns CDR1 SGHTA and CDR2 FQGNSA. The CDR3 runs 12 residues. V gave up 1 base and J gave up 9 bases, with 9 bases separating them. The CDR3 reads CASSLDQASYTF. CDR3 coding DNA: TGTGCCAGCAGCTTAGACCAGGCCAGCTACACCTTC.

This sequence joins TRBV29-1 and TRBJ2-3; unclear D gene. CDR3 length: 13 residues. Between the trimmed V and J ends, which lost 2 bases and 2 bases, there was a span of 8 bases. Germline CDR1 is SQVTM and CDR2 is ANQGSEA. In nucleotides, the CDR3 is TGCAGCGTTGAACAGGTAGACACAGATACGCAGTATTTT. Protein: CSVEQVDTDTQYF.

The CDR3 coding sequence is TGCAGCGTCCCCCCGCCGGGAGGGGACACTGAAGCTTTCTTT. Its protein is CSVPPPGGDTEAFF. V usage is TRBV29-1 and J usage is TRBJ1-1; maybe TRBD1 (5 bases). The CDR3 runs to 14 residues. V was clipped by 6 bases and J by 3 bases, with 17 bases between them. Germline V gene lookup returns CDR1 SQVTM and CDR2 ANQGSEA.

V is TRBV30 and J is TRBJ1-5; 11 nucleotides line up with TRBD1. The CDR3 contains 17 residues. Germline V gene lookup returns CDR1 GTSNPN and CDR2 SVGIG (reference sequence). Unmatched junction bases numbered 10, after V lost 2 bases and J lost 4 bases. Written as DNA, the CDR3 is TGTGCCTGGAGTCCAATGGACAGGGGGCTATGGAATCAGCCCCAGCATTTT. Amino acid sequence: CAWSPMDRGLWNQPQHF.